This T cell receptor beta chain comes out of a study of blood T cells in healthy people across ages. The wider study: Per two T cells, about one barcoded beta molecule was captured through template switching.

This CDR3 is 14 amino acids long. CDR1 MNHEY and CDR2 SMNVEV come from the germline V gene (reference sequence). Total RNA, at least 5 micrograms per sample, came from PBMCs. Primed by a sample-barcoded 5' primer and a J-beta primer mix, a second PCR proceeded for roughly 6 to 12 cycles. With 12 random nucleotides, a template-switch adaptor tagged each individual cDNA molecule. TCRdb called the 5' RACE reads again in MiXCR, with one record for every CDR3 protein. The table has roughly 1,500,000 distinct CDR3 sequences, around 42% seen once; the top ten hold roughly 8.2%. As concerns this clonotype: A junction boundary mismatches the germline segment, possibly from a read error.

This chain links TRBV27 with TRBJ1-2; tentatively, D is TRBD1 (6 bases). What was sequenced was blood. The origin of this receptor is a young woman in good health. The CDR3 DNA follows: TGTGCCAGCAGTGTATCGAACAGGGATCATGGCTACACCTTC. Residues: CASSVSNRDHGYTF.